The 13 T cell receptor beta chains below were found in one sample sequenced in a study of T cell responses to AZD1222 COVID-19 vaccine. This table comes from immunoSEQ multiplex PCR, and its TCRdb copy is limited to in-frame clones, with some not included. The table lists around 50,000 clones, approximately 83% of them singletons, with around 17% in the top ten. The material sequenced was peripheral blood, taken on day 0 of AZD1222 vaccination. These TCRs come from an adult in good health.

The chain employs TRBV2 and TRBJ1-4, with TRBD1 matching 8 bases. Trimming cost V 10 bases and J 8 bases; bases outside gene matches: 9. This CDR3 is 13 amino acids long. CDR1 and CDR2 from the germline V gene are SNHLY and FYNNEI. The CDR3 here is CANQQGEGEKLFF. The CDR3 region has the DNA TGTGCCAACCAACAGGGGGAGGGGGAAAAACTGTTTTTT.

This clone was recorded only once. The J gene is TRBJ1-2, the V gene TRBV5-1; 8 positions match TRBD1. The V segment lost 2 bases and the J segment 3 bases; nucleotides outside the gene matches: 12. The CDR3 covers 17 residues. Germline assignment: CDR1 SGHRS and CDR2 YFSETQ. CDR3 DNA: TGCGCCAGCAGCTTAACGGGACAGGAGACGACCCACTATGGCTACACCTTC. The encoded protein is CASSLTGQETTHYGYTF. The entire variable domain, with the rest obtained from reference TRBV5-1 and TRBJ1-2, is as follows: KAGVTQTPRYLIKTRGQQVTLSCSPISGHRSVSWYQQTPGQGLQFLFEYFSETQRNKGNFPGRFSGRQFSNSRSEMNVSTLELGDSALYLCASSLTGQETTHYGYTFGSGTRLTVV.

The chain recombines TRBV12-3 or TRBV12-4 with TRBJ1-5; a weak D match, TRBD1 (6 bases). The CDR3 spans 13 residues. Trimming took 6 bases from V and 3 from J, leaving 9 bases between them. The CDR3 nucleotides read TGTGCCAGCAGCGGACAGAACAATCAGCCCCAGCATTTT. Amino acids: CASSGQNNQPQHF.

This chain links TRBV28 with TRBJ1-6; D call uncertain. The CDR3 spans 14 residues. From germline, CDR1 is MDHEN and CDR2 SYDVKM. Trimming removed 2 bases from V and 9 bases from J, with 11 bases in between. CDR3 region: CASSLHNRGSPLHF. In DNA, the CDR3 is TGTGCCAGCAGTTTACACAACCGAGGTTCACCCCTCCACTTT.

This clone came up once. The rearrangement uses TRBV30 and TRBJ2-2, with 7 positions matching TRBD2. This CDR3 has 15 amino acids. Per germline, CDR1 GTSNPN and CDR2 SVGIG (reference sequence). J gave up 6 bases and V 3 bases, and 10 bases lay outside the gene matches. For the CDR3, the DNA is TGTGCCTGGAGCCTACCAGCGGGAAGGGCCGGGGAGCTGTTTTTT. As protein: CAWSLPAGRAGELFF.

V and J are TRBV7-8 and TRBJ1-6; D gene unclear. The germline V gene encodes CDR1 SGHVS and CDR2 FQNEAQ. Trimming left V 1 base short and J 8 bases short, with 12 bases between. There are 15 residues in the CDR3. CDR3: CASSLVMTADSPLHF. The CDR3 nucleotides are TGTGCCAGCAGCTTAGTGATGACGGCGGATTCACCCCTCCACTTT.

The CDR3 DNA sequence: TGTGCCAGCAGCCAATCCGCAGATACGCAGTATTTT. This translates into CASSQSADTQYF. The chain has TRBV3-1 (or the pseudogene TRBV3-2) and TRBJ2-3; D ambiguous. Trimming left V 2 bases short and J 4 bases short, with 4 bases between. The CDR3 totals 12 residues. The germline V gene encodes CDR1 LGHDT and CDR2 YNNKEL (reference sequence).

This chain links TRBV4-1 with TRBJ1-1, with no clear D. Germline lookup yields CDR1 MGHRA and CDR2 YSYEKL. Trimming left V 1 base short and J 7 bases short, with 7 bases between. This CDR3 has 12 residues. This CDR3 reads CASSQGDIEAFF. The CDR3 DNA sequence: TGCGCCAGCAGCCAAGGAGACATTGAAGCTTTCTTT.

The V call is TRBV2, the J call TRBJ2-5; D ambiguous. V was trimmed by 6 bases and J by 1 base, leaving 9 bases between them. The CDR3 is 13 amino acids. Per germline, CDR1 SNHLY and CDR2 FYNNEI. Written as DNA, the CDR3 is TGTGCCAGCAGAATAGTGCCCCAAGAGACCCAGTACTTC. Protein: CASRIVPQETQYF.

J is TRBJ2-7 and V is TRBV19; TRBD1 or TRBD2 may be the D gene (6 bases each). Germline-derived CDR1 and CDR2 are LNHDA and SQIVND (reference sequence). The V gene lost 7 bases and the J gene lost 5 bases, with 18 bases spanning the gap. The CDR3 spans 14 residues. The CDR3 DNA reads TGTGCCAGTACCATGGGACTCAACAGGGACGAGCAGTACTTC. Protein product: CASTMGLNRDEQYF. Supplemented by reference TRBV19 and TRBJ2-7, the full variable domain reads DGGITQSPKYLFRKEGQNVTLSCEQNLNHDAMYWYRQDPGQGLRLIYYSQIVNDFQKGDIAEGYSVSREKKESFPLTVTSAQKNPTAFYLCASTMGLNRDEQYFGPGTRLTVT.

The rearrangement joins TRBV7-9 to TRBJ1-2; tentatively, D is TRBD1 (5 bases). The CDR3 has 16 amino acids. Trimming pared 7 bases from V and 2 bases from J, leaving 20 bases between. CDR1 SEHNR and CDR2 FQNEAQ come from the germline V gene (reference sequence). The CDR3 nucleotides are TGTGCCAGCACCTCCATGGCTAGTTGGGGGAACTATGGCTACACCTTC. Its translation: CASTSMASWGNYGYTF.

The chain recombines TRBV28 with TRBJ2-7; 9 bases line up with TRBD1. The germline V gene has CDR1 MDHEN and CDR2 SYDVKM. With V trimmed by 5 bases and J by 3 bases, 5 bases remained unmatched. The CDR3 is made up of 14 amino acids. CDR3 bases: TGTGCCAGCAGTCCGGGGACAGGGTTCTACGAGCAGTACTTC. This gives the protein CASSPGTGFYEQYF.

This chain connects TRBV2 to TRBJ1-3; the D is unclear. Germline V CDR1 and CDR2: SNHLY, FYNNEI. The CDR3 consists of 14 residues. With 3 bases removed from V and 0 bases from J, the gap between germline ends came to 6 bases. CDR3 bases: TGTGCCAGCAGTGAGGGCAGCTCTGGAAACACCATATATTTT. This translates into CASSEGSSGNTIYF. Full variable domain (outside the CDR3, taken from reference TRBV2 and TRBJ1-3): EPEVTQTPSHQVTQMGQEVILRCVPISNHLYFYWYRQILGQKVEFLVSFYNNEISEKSEIFDDQFSVERPDGSNFTLKIRSTKLEDSAMYFCASSEGSSGNTIYFGEGSWLTVV.